This TCR beta chain was captured in a study of early T cells in non-severe SARS-CoV-2 infection. About the research overall: Bulk RNA from unsorted whole blood was sequenced; chains were unpaired. Study outcomes and limitations: The study's VDJdb matching favored anti-spike CD8 responses and missed private and CD4 specificities.

This clonotype was observed many times. What it binds is unknown. Trimming removed 2 bases from V and 6 bases from J, with 11 bases in between. CDR1 is LGHDT, CDR2 YNNKEL, per germline (reference sequence). This CDR3 contains 13 residues. Unique molecular identifiers (one per individual cDNA molecule) were attached. TCRdb analysed the 5' RACE reads with MiXCR anew, one entry per CDR3 protein. The sample shows 20,000 to 25,000 distinct CDR3 sequences, 5% to 5.5% of them seen only once. The chain recombines TRBV3-1 with TRBJ2-7; possibly TRBD1 for D (5 bases). Sequencing was done on a sample of whole blood. The TCR was taken from an adult who was a healthcare worker with PCR-confirmed SARS-CoV-2 infection or an uninfected control (not recorded which). The CDR3: CASSQRQSLEQYF. The CDR3 DNA reads TGTGCCAGCAGCCAAAGACAGAGCCTCGAGCAGTACTTC.